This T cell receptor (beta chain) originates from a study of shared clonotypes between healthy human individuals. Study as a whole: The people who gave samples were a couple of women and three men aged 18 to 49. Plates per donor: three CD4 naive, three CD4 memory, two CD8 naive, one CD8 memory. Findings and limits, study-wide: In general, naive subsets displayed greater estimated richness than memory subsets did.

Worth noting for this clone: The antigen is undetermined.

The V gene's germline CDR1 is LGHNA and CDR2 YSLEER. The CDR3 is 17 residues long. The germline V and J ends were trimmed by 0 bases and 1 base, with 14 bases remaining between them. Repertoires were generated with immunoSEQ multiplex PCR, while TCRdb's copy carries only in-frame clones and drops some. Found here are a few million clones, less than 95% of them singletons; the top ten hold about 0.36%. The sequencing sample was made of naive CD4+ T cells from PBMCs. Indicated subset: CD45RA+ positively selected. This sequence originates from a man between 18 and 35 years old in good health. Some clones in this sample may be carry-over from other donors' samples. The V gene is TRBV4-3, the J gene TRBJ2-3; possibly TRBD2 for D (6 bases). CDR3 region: CASSQDRMAGRTDTQYF. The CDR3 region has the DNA TGCGCCAGCAGCCAAGATCGGATGGCGGGACGCACAGATACGCAGTATTTT.